The entry below gives a single T cell receptor beta chain sequence along with its context. The antigen is not known. The data derive from a study of CD8+ T cells in alopecia areata. General study results and limits: The study also sequences resident alphabeta T cells of normal skin in scalp samples.

Extraction and reverse transcription of RNA yielded cDNA as the sequencing template. Data came from immunoSEQ multiplex PCR; TCRdb stores just in-frame clones and leaves some out. The data hold about 140,000 clones, with 50% to 65% observed a single time. Germline CDR1 reads MGHRA; CDR2 reads YSYEKL. Trimming shortened V by 0 bases and J by 0 bases, and 8 bases separated the two germline ends. The CDR3 has 15 amino acids. The TCR originated in a human donor in good health. This chain connects TRBV4-1 to TRBJ1-2; tentatively, D is TRBD1 (6 bases). The sample comprised CD4+ T cells sorted from blood. The CDR3 DNA follows: TGCGCCAGCAGCCAAGACCGGACAGCTAACTATGGCTACACCTTC. It encodes CASSQDRTANYGYTF.